This T cell receptor (beta chain) was retrieved from a study of identical twins. Everyone who gave samples was a healthy Caucasian. From germline, CDR1 is KGHDR and CDR2 SFDVKD. The CDR3 runs 18 residues. The V and J ends lost 4 bases and 7 bases, in that order; junction bases with no gene match: 11. Study results and limitations: Beta clonotypes that were abundant in cord blood contained fewer insertions, a pattern absent from memory repertoires. Out-of-frame TCR alpha sharing in monozygotic twins exceeded recombination model predictions.

This clonotype was recorded at least ten times. What it binds is unknown. TCRdb reprocessed the 5' RACE reads with MiXCR, giving one entry per CDR3 protein. Seen here are about 690,000 distinct CDR3 sequences, around 6% observed once, and the top ten hold around 1.7%. The sequencing input was naive T cells sorted from blood. This rearrangement joins TRBV24-1 to TRBJ2-1; 14 positions match TRBD2. This receptor was taken from a young man in good health. CDR3 sequence (DNA): TGTGCCACCAGTGAACTCGGACTAGCGGGAGGAGGGGGGAATGAGCAGTTCTTC. It translates to CATSELGLAGGGGNEQFF.